This TCR beta chain was profiled in a study of cytomegalovirus exposure and HLA in healthy donors. Regarding the study as a whole: In a later analysis, TCR association rates varied by HLA locus: DRB1 most, HLA-C fewest. Among CMV-associated TCR beta chains, most appeared HLA-restricted in a later analysis.

Germline CDR1 is MNHNS and CDR2 is SASEGT. V lost 3 bases, J lost 4 bases, and 12 bases lay in between. The CDR3 length is 14 residues. PCR used 60 Vbeta primers and 13 Jbeta primers. Data came from immunoSEQ multiplex PCR; TCRdb stores just in-frame clones and leaves some out. The data show roughly 120,000 clones, with about 82% seen just once and 1.9% held by the top ten. Concerning this clone: Antigen: not known.

This chain connects TRBV6-1 to TRBJ1-2; the D gene is possibly TRBD1 (6 bases). This receptor was taken from a man between 50 and 59 years old in good health and CMV-seronegative. The sequenced sample consisted of PBMCs. Here the CDR3 reads CASSDRGGLYGYTF. DNA of the CDR3: TGTGCCAGCAGTGATCGTGGGGGCCTCTATGGCTACACCTTC.